The rows below give T cell receptor beta chains drawn from one sample of a study of shared clonotypes between healthy human individuals. The repertoire was sequenced with immunoSEQ multiplex PCR; TCRdb's copy has only in-frame clones and lacks some. This sample carries about 460,000 clones, roughly 80% of them seen once, and the ten largest clones take around 12%. Sequenced material: PBMCs. These receptors were collected from a woman between 35 and 50 years old in good health. Some clones in this sample may be carry-over from other donors' samples. CDR3s include the opening cysteine and the closing phenylalanine or tryptophan. Fields, in order: D gene, V gene, J gene, clone size, CDR3 protein, CDR3 DNA. A D gene is named only where the DNA matches it firmly. The size field is filled for only some rows; it gives once, few, many or a size class.

NA	TRBV11-2	TRBJ2-7	NA	CASSLDSTGVYEQYF	TGTGCCAGCAGCTTAGATTCGACGGGAGTCTACGAGCAGTACTTC
NA	TRBV11-3	TRBJ2-2	many	CASSYGTLGGELFF	TGTGCCAGCAGCTACGGGACGCTAGGCGGGGAGCTGTTTTTT
NA	TRBV5-1	TRBJ1-4	few	CDLGGEKLFF	TGCGACTTGGGGGGTGAAAAACTGTTTTTT
TRBD2	TRBV6-1	TRBJ2-3	NA	CASSGLAGLADTQYF	TGTGCCAGCAGTGGACTAGCGGGGCTTGCAGATACGCAGTATTTT
NA	TRBV7-2	TRBJ1-1	NA	CASSLQWNTEAFF	TGTGCCAGCAGCTTACAATGGAACACTGAAGCTTTCTTT
NA	TRBV7-9	TRBJ1-1	NA	CASSPPLFRAAGTEAFF	TGTGCCAGCAGCCCACCTCTCTTTCGGGCCGCGGGGACTGAAGCTTTCTTT
TRBD2	TRBV2	TRBJ2-3	NA	CASSDPGGPTDTQYF	TGTGCCAGCAGTGATCCGGGAGGGCCCACAGATACGCAGTATTTT
NA	TRBV30	TRBJ2-7	once	CAWSVQGPGYEQYF	TGTGCCTGGAGTGTTCAGGGACCGGGCTACGAGCAGTACTTC
NA	TRBV7-2	TRBJ2-5	many	CASSLAGRTQETQYF	TGTGCCAGCAGCTTAGCAGGCAGGACACAAGAGACCCAGTACTTC
NA	TRBV5-4	TRBJ1-5	NA	CASSLKGVDQPQHF	TGTGCCAGCAGCTTGAAAGGGGTTGATCAGCCCCAGCATTTT